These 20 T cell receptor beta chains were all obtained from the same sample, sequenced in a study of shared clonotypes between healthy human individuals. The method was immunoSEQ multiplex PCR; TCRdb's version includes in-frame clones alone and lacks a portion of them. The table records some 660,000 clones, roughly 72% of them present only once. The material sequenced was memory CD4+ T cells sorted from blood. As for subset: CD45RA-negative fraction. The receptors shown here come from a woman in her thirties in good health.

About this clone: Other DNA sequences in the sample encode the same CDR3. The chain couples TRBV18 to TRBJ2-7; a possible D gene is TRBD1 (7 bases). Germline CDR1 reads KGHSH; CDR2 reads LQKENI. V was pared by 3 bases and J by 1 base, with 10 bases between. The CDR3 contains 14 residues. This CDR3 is CASSPPGGSYEQYF. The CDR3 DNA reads TGTGCCAGCTCACCCCCAGGGGGGTCCTACGAGCAGTACTTC.

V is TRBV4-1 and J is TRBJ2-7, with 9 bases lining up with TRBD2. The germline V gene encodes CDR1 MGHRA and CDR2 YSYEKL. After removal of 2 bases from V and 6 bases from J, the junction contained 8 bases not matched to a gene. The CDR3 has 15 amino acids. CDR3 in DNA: TGCGCCAGCAGCCAACTGGGTAGCGGGAGTCCCGAGCAGTACTTC. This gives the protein CASSQLGSGSPEQYF.

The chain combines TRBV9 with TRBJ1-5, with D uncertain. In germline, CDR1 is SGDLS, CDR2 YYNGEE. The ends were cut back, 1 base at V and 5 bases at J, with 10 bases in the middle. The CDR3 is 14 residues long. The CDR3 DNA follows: TGTGCCAGCAGCGTATTAGGACGATATCAGCCCCAGCATTTT. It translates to CASSVLGRYQPQHF.

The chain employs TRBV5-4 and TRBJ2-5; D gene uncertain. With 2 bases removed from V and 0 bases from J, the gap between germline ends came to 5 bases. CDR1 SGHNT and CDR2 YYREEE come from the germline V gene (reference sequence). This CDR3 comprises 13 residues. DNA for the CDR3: TGTGCCAGCAGCTTAGTCGACCAAGAGACCCAGTACTTC. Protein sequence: CASSLVDQETQYF.

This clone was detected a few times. The DNA of the CDR3 is TGCGCCAGCAGCCCAAGGGCGACAGGGCCAGATACGCAGTATTTT. This translates into CASSPRATGPDTQYF. The chain joins TRBV5-1 to TRBJ2-3; the match to TRBD1 covers 7 bases. V shed 4 bases, J shed 4 bases, and the junction held 9 bases outside the gene matches. The CDR3 runs to 15 residues. Looked up from germline, CDR1 is SGHRS and CDR2 is YFSETQ. Drawing the rest from reference TRBV5-1 and TRBJ2-3, the complete variable domain is KAGVTQTPRYLIKTRGQQVTLSCSPISGHRSVSWYQQTPGQGLQFLFEYFSETQRNKGNFPGRFSGRQFSNSRSEMNVSTLELGDSALYLCASSPRATGPDTQYFGPGTRLTVL.

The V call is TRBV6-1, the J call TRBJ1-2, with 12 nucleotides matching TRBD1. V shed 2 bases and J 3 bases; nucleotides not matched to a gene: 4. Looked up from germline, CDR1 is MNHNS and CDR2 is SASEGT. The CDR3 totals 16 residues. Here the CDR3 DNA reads TGTGCCAGCAGTGAACGCGGGGACAGGGGGCACTATGGCTACACCTTC. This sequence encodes CASSERGDRGHYGYTF.

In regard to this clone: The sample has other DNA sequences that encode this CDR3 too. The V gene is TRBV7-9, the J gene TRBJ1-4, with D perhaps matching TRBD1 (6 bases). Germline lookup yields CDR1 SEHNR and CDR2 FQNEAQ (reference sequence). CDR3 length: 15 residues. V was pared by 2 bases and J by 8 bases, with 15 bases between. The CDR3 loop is CASSLSGQGNEKLFF. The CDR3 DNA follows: TGTGCCAGCAGCTTATCCGGTCAGGGGAACGAAAAACTGTTTTTT.

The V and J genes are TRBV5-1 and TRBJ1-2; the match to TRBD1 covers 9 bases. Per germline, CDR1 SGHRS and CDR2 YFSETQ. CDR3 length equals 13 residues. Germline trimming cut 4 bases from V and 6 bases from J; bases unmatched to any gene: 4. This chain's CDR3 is CASSTGTGNGYTF. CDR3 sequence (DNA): TGCGCCAGCAGCACCGGGACAGGGAATGGCTACACCTTC.

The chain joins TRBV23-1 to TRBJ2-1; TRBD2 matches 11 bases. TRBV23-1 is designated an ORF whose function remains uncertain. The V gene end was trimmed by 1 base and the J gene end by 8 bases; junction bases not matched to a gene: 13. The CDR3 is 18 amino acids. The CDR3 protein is CASSQFRGSGRVLDEQFF. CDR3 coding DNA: TGCGCCAGCAGTCAATTCCGTGGTAGCGGGAGGGTCCTAGATGAGCAGTTCTTC.

Here the CDR3 reads CASSLAGESKQFF. The DNA for the CDR3 is TGTGCCAGCAGTTTAGCGGGAGAGTCGAAGCAGTTCTTC. The chain recombines TRBV6-5 with TRBJ2-1; 9 bases match TRBD2. V shed 4 bases and J 11 bases; nucleotides not matched to a gene: 6. Germline V gene lookup returns CDR1 MNHEY and CDR2 SVGAGI. This CDR3 has 13 residues.

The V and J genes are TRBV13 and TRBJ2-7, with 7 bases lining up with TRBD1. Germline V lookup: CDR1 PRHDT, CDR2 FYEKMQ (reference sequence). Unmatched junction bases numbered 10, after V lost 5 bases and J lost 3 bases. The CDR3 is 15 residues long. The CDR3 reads CASSLRTGVIYEQYF. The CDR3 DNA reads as TGTGCCAGCAGCCTTCGGACAGGCGTTATCTACGAGCAGTACTTC. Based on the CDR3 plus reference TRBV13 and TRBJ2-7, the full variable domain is AAGVIQSPRHLIKEKRETATLKCYPIPRHDTVYWYQQGPGQDPQFLISFYEKMQSDKGSIPDRFSAQQFSDYHSELNMSSLELGDSALYFCASSLRTGVIYEQYFGPGTRLTVT.

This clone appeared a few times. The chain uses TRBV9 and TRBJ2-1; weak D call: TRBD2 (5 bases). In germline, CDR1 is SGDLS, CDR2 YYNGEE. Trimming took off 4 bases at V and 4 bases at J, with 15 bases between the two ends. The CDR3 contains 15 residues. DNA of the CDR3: TGTGCCAGCAGCCCCCAAGGGTCGGGGTACAATGAGCAGTTCTTC. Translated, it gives CASSPQGSGYNEQFF.

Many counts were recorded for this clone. For the CDR3, the DNA is TGCGCCAGCAGCCGAGGGGGCTTACAGGATTCGAACATTCAGTACTTC. It encodes CASSRGGLQDSNIQYF. V is TRBV5-1 and J is TRBJ2-4; 7 bases are shared with TRBD1. The CDR3 length is 16 residues. V shed 4 bases and J 7 bases; nucleotides not matched to a gene: 14. From germline, CDR1 is SGHRS and CDR2 YFSETQ. Full variable domain (missing parts from reference TRBV5-1 and TRBJ2-4): KAGVTQTPRYLIKTRGQQVTLSCSPISGHRSVSWYQQTPGQGLQFLFEYFSETQRNKGNFPGRFSGRQFSNSRSEMNVSTLELGDSALYLCASSRGGLQDSNIQYFGAGTRLSVL.

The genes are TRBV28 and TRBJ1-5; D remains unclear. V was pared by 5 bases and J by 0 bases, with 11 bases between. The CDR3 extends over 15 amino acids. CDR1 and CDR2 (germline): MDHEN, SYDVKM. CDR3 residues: CASSPHTNSNQPQHF. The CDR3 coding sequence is TGTGCCAGCAGTCCCCACACAAATAGCAATCAGCCCCAGCATTTT.

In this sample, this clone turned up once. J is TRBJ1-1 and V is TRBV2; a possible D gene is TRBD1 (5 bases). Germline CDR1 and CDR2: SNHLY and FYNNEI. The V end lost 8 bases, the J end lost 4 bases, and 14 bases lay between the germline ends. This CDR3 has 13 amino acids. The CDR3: CASGTGGSTEAFF. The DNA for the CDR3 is TGTGCCAGCGGGACCGGGGGGAGCACTGAAGCTTTCTTT.

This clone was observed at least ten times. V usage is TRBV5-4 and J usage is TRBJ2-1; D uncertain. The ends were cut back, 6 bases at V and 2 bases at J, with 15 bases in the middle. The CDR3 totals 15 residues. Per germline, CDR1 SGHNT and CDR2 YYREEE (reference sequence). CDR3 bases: TGTGCCAGCAACTCGGCAGACGCACCCTACAATGAGCAGTTCTTC. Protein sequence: CASNSADAPYNEQFF.

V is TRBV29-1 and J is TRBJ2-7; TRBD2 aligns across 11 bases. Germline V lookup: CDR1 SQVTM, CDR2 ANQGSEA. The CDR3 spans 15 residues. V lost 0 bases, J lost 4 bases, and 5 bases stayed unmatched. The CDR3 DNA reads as TGCAGCGTTGAAGATGGGAGACTAGCGGGGTACGAGCAGTACTTC. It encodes CSVEDGRLAGYEQYF.

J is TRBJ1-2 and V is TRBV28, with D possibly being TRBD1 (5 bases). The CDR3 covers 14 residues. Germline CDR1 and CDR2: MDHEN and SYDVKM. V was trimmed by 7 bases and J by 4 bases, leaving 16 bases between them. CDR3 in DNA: TGTGCCAGCAAGAAAGGGGATCTGAGCTATGGCTACACCTTC. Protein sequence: CASKKGDLSYGYTF.

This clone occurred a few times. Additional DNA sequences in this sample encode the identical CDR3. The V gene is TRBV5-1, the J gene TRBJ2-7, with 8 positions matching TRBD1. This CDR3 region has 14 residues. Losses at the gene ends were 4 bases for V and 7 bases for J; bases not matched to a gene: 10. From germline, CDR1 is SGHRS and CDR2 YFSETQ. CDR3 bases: TGCGCCAGCAGCCCCGGGACAGGCGCTCTGGAGCAGTACTTC. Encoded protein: CASSPGTGALEQYF.

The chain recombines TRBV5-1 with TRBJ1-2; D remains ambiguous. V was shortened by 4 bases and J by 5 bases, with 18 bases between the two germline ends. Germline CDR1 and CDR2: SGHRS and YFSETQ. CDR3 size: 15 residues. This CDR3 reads CASSPGLGSFYGYTF. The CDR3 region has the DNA TGCGCCAGCAGCCCGGGTTTGGGCAGTTTTTATGGCTACACCTTC.